A single sample gave rise to the 2 T cell receptor beta chains below, sequenced in a study of type 1 regulatory T cells. TCRdb reprocessed the reads with MiXCR, giving one entry per CDR3 protein. The table records about 59,000 distinct CDR3 sequences, 62% of them present only once. These receptors' antigens are unknown. Sequenced input: cultured non-Tr1 T cells, either the whole culture or a sorted T cell fraction (not recorded which). These receptors originate from a human donor in good health.

This clonotype was observed a single time. V is TRBV24-1 and J is TRBJ1-4; tentatively, D is TRBD1 (5 bases). Between the trimmed V and J ends, which lost 9 bases and 6 bases, there was a span of 13 bases. CDR1 and CDR2 from the germline V gene are KGHDR and SFDVKD. This CDR3 has 13 amino acids. CDR3 amino acids: CATGPGSDEKLFF. The DNA of the CDR3 is TGTGCCACCGGACCAGGGTCTGATGAAAAACTGTTTTTT.

The chain has TRBV5-6 and TRBJ1-1; possibly TRBD1 for D (6 bases). CDR3 length: 15 amino acids. CDR1 and CDR2 from the germline V gene are SGHDT and YYEEEE. The V and J ends lost 5 bases and 1 base respectively, with 15 bases between them. The CDR3 reads CASRLRGGPNTEAFF. The DNA of the CDR3 is TGTGCCAGCAGACTTCGCGGGGGGCCGAACACTGAAGCTTTCTTT.